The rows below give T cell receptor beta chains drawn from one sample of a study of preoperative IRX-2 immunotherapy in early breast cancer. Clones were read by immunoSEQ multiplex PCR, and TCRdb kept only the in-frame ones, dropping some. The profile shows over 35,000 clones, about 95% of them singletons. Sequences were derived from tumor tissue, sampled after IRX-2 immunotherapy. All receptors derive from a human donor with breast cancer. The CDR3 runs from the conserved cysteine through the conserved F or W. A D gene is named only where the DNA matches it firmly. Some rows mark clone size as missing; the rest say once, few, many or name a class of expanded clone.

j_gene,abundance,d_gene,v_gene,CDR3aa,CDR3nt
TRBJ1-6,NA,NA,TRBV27,CASSSLSRSYNSPLHF,TGTGCCAGCAGTTCGCTATCCCGCTCCTATAATTCACCCCTCCACTTT
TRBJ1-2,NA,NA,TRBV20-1,CSAREYFYTF,TGCAGTGCGAGGGAGTATTTCTACACCTTC
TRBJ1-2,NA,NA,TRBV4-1,CASSQRNRVHGYTF,TGCGCCAGCAGCCAAAGAAACAGGGTTCATGGCTACACCTTC
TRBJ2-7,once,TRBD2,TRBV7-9,CASSGTSGSDYYEQYF,TGTGCCAGCAGCGGGACTAGCGGGAGTGATTACTACGAGCAGTACTTC
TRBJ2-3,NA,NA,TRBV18,CASSVWGNTDTQYF,TGTGCCAGCTCCGTTTGGGGAAACACAGATACGCAGTATTTT
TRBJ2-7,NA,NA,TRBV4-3,CASSPLRAPPNEQYF,TGCGCCAGCAGCCCCCTCCGGGCCCCCCCGAACGAGCAGTACTTC
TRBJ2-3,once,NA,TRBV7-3,CASSPGASTDTQYF,TGTGCCAGCAGCCCTGGCGCCAGCACAGATACGCAGTATTTT
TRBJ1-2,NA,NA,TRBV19,CASSLGTTPGRGYTF,TGTGCCAGTAGTCTCGGGACAACACCGGGTCGGGGCTACACCTTC
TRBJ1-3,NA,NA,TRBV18,CASSPATTRGNTIYF,TGTGCCAGCTCACCAGCGACCACCCGAGGAAACACCATATATTTT
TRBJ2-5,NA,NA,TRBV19,CASSIRLAFWETQYF,TGTGCCAGTAGTATACGGTTAGCCTTCTGGGAGACCCAGTACTTC
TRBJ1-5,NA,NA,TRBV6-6,CASSYSGGPQPQHF,TGTGCCAGCAGTTACTCGGGGGGACCTCAGCCTCAGCATTTT
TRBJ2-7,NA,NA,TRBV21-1,CASSKTRVPYEQYF,TGTGCCAGCAGCAAAACCAGGGTGCCTTACGAGCAGTACTTC
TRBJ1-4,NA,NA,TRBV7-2,CASSLVSGGERNEKLFF,TGTGCCAGCAGCTTAGTATCCGGTGGTGAAAGGAATGAAAAACTGTTTTTT
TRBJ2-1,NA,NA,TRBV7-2,CASSSMGLSYNEQFF,TGTGCCAGCAGCTCCATGGGACTCTCCTACAATGAGCAGTTCTTC
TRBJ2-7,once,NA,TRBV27,CASSLRQGRQYF,TGTGCCAGCAGTTTGAGGCAGGGACGGCAGTACTTC
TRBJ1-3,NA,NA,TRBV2,CASREDSISGNTIYF,TGTGCCAGCAGGGAAGACAGTATCTCTGGAAACACCATATATTTT
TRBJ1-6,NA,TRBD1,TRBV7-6,CASSSSRDSYSPLHF,TGTGCCAGCAGCTCTAGCAGGGACAGTTATTCACCCCTCCACTTT
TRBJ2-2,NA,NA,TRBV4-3,CASSQSPGDTGELFF,TGCGCCAGCAGCCAAAGTCCGGGAGATACCGGGGAGCTGTTTTTT
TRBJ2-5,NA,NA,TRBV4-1,CASSLRTQETQYF,TGCGCCAGCAGCCTCCGGACCCAAGAGACCCAGTACTTC
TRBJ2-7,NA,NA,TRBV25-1,CASSDPDGSYEQYF,TGTGCCAGCAGTGACCCCGACGGCTCCTACGAGCAGTACTTC
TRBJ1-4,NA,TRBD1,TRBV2,CASSETTGGFGEKLFF,TGTGCCAGCAGTGAAACGACAGGGGGGTTCGGTGAAAAACTGTTTTTT
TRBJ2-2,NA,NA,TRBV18,CASSPQGPNTGELFF,TGTGCCAGCTCACCACAGGGGCCGAACACCGGGGAGCTGTTTTTT
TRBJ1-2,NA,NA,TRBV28,CASSLLGGGGYGYTF,TGTGCCAGCAGCCTTTTGGGGGGGGGCGGATATGGCTACACCTTC
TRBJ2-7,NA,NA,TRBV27,CASSPHLSYEQYF,TGTGCCAGCAGCCCACACCTATCCTACGAGCAGTACTTC
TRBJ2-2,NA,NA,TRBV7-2,CASSPPWSINTGELFF,TGTGCCAGCAGCCCCCCCTGGTCCATAAACACCGGGGAGCTGTTTTTT
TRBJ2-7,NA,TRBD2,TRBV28,CASSVLVTGGPGEQYF,TGTGCCAGCAGTGTTTTGGTTACGGGGGGGCCGGGTGAGCAGTACTTC
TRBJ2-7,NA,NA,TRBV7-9,CASSSWQRPYEQYF,TGTGCCAGCAGCTCATGGCAGAGACCCTACGAGCAGTACTTC
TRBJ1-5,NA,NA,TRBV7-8,CASSLEYQPQHF,TGTGCCAGCAGCTTAGAATATCAGCCCCAGCATTTT
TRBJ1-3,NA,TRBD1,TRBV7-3,CASSSDPGTDRNTIYF,TGTGCCAGCAGCTCAGATCCCGGGACAGACCGAAACACCATATATTTT
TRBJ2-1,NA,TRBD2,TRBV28,CAHKRDDNEQFF,TGTGCACACAAGCGGGACGACAATGAGCAGTTCTTC
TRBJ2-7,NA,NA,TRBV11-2,CASSLDSFDYEQYF,TGTGCCAGCAGCTTGGACAGCTTCGACTACGAGCAGTACTTC
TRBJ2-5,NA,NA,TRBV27,CASRQGIETQYF,TGTGCCAGCAGGCAGGGAATTGAGACCCAGTACTTC
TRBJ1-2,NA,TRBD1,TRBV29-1,CSVPRTGEYGYTF,TGCAGCGTGCCCAGGACAGGCGAGTATGGCTACACCTTC
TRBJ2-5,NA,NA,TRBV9,CASSVAEVRETQYF,TGTGCCAGCAGCGTAGCGGAAGTTAGGGAGACCCAGTACTTC
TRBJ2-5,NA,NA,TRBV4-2,CASSQERETQYF,TGTGCCAGCAGCCAAGAGCGAGAGACCCAGTACTTC
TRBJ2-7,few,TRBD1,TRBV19,CASSIRGRPYEQYF,TGTGCCAGTAGTATCAGGGGGAGACCCTACGAGCAGTACTTC
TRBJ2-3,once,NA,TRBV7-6,CASSIRDSSTDTQYF,TGTGCCAGCAGCATCCGGGACTCAAGCACAGATACGCAGTATTTT
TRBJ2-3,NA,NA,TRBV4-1,CASSQTGLRTDTQYF,TGCGCCAGCAGCCAGACGGGACTCCGCACAGATACGCAGTATTTT
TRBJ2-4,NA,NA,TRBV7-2,CASTIGLAYIQYF,TGTGCCAGCACCATAGGGCTAGCATACATTCAGTACTTC
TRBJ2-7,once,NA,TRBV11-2,CASSLRDTFSYEQYF,TGTGCCAGCAGCCTCCGGGACACGTTCTCCTACGAGCAGTACTTC
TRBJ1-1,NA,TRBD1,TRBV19,CASSIRARGLGAFF,TGTGCCAGTAGTATAAGGGCCAGGGGGCTCGGGGCTTTCTTT
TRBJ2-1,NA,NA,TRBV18,CASSAFRGNEQFF,TGTGCCAGCTCAGCATTCAGGGGCAATGAGCAGTTCTTC
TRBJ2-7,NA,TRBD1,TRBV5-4,CASSLRQGVSREQYF,TGTGCCAGCAGCTTGAGGCAGGGGGTCTCAAGGGAGCAGTACTTC